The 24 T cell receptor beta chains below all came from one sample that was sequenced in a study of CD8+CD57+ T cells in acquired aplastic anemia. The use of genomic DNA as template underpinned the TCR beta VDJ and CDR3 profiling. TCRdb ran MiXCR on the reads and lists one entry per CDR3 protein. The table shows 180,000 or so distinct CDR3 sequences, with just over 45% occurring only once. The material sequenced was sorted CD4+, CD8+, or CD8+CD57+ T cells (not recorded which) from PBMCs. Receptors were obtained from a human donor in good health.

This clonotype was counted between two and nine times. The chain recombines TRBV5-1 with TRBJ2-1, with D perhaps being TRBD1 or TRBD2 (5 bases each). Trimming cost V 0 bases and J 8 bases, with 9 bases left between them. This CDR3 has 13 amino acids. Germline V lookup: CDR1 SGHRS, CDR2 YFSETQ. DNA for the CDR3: TGCGCCAGCAGCTTGGCCTGGGACGATGAGCAGTTCTTC. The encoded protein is CASSLAWDDEQFF.

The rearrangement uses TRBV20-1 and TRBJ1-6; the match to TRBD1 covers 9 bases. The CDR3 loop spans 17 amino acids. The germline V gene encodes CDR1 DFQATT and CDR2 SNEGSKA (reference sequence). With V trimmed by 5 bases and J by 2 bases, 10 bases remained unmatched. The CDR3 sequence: CSALPSDRGTYNSPLHF. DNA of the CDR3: TGCAGTGCTTTACCTTCGGACAGGGGTACCTATAATTCACCCCTCCACTTT.

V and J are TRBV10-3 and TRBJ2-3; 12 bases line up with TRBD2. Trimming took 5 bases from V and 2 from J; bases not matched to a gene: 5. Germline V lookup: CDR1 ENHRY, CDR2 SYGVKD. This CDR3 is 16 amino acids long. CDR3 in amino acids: CAISTTSGGDTDTQYF. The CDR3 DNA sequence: TGTGCCATCAGTACGACTAGCGGGGGAGACACAGATACGCAGTATTTT.

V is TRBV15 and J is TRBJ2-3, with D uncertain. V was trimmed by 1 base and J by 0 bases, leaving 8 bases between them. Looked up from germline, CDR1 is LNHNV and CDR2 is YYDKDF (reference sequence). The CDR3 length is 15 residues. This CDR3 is CATSRVGDSTDTQYF. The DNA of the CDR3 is TGTGCCACCAGCAGAGTTGGAGATAGCACAGATACGCAGTATTTT.

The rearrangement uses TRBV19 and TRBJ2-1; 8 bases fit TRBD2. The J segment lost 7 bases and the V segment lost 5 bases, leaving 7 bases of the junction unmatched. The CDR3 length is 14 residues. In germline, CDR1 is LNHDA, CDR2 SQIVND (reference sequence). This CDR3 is CASSPAGGVNEQFF. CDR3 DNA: TGTGCCAGTAGTCCCGCGGGGGGAGTGAATGAGCAGTTCTTC.

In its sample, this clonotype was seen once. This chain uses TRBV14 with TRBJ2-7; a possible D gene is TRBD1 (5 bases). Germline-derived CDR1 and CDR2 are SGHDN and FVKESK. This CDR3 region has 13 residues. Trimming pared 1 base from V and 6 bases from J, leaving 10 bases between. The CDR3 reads CASSQGSGFEQYF. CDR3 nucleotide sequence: TGTGCCAGCAGCCAAGGTTCAGGGTTCGAGCAGTACTTC.

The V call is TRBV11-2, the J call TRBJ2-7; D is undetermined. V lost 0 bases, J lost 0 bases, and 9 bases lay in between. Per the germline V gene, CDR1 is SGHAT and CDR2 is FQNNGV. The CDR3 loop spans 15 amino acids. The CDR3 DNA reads TGTGCCAGCAGCTTAGATGTGCTAGACTCCTACGAGCAGTACTTC. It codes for CASSLDVLDSYEQYF. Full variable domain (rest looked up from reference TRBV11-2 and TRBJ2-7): EAGVAQSPRYKIIEKRQSVAFWCNPISGHATLYWYQQILGQGPKLLIQFQNNGVVDDSQLPKDRFSAERLKGVDSTLKIQPAKLEDSAVYLCASSLDVLDSYEQYFGPGTRLTVT.

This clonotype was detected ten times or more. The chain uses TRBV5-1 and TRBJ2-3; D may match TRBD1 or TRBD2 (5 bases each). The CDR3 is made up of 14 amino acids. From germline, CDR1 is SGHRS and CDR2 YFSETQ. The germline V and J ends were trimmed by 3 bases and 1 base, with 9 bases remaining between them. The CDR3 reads CASSSVGRTDTQYF. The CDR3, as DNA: TGCGCCAGCAGCTCGGTGGGACGCACAGATACGCAGTATTTT.

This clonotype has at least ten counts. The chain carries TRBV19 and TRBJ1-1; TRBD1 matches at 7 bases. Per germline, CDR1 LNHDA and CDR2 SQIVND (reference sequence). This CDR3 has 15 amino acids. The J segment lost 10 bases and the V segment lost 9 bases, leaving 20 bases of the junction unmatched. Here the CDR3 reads CASERGSTGDKSAFF. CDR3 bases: TGTGCCAGCGAAAGGGGATCAACAGGGGATAAATCAGCTTTCTTT.

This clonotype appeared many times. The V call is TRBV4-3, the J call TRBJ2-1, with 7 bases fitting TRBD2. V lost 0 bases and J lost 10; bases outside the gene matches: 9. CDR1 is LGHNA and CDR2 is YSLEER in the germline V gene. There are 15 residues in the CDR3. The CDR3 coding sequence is TGCGCCAGCAGCCAAGATTACGGGAGGCCAACAGAGCAGTTCTTC. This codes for CASSQDYGRPTEQFF.

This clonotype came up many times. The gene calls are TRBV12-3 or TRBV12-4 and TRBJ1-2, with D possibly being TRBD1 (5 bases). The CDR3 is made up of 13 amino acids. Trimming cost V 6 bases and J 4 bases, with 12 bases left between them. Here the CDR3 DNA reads TGTGCCAGCAGGCCCCACAGGTCCTATGGCTACACCTTC. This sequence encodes CASRPHRSYGYTF.

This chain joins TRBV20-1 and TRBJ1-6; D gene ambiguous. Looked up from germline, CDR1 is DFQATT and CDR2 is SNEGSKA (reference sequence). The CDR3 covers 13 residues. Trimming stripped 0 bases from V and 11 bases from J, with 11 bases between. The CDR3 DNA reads TGCAGTGCTAGAGATCGCTTAGGGACACCCCTCCACTTT. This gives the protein CSARDRLGTPLHF.

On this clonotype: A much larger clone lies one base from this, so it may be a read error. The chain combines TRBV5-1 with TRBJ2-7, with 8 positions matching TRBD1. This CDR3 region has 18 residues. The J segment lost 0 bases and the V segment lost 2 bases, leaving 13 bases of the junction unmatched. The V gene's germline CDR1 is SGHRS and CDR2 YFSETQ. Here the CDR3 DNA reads TGCGCCAGCAGCTTAAGACAGGGGACCAACCTATCCTCCTACGAGCAGTACTTC. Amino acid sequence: CASSLRQGTNLSSYEQYF.

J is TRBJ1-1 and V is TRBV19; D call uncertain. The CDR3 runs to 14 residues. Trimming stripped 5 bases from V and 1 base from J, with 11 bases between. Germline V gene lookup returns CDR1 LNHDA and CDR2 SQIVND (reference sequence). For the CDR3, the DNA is TGTGCCAGTAGTGTAAACCGGGGGAACACTGAAGCTTTCTTT. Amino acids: CASSVNRGNTEAFF.

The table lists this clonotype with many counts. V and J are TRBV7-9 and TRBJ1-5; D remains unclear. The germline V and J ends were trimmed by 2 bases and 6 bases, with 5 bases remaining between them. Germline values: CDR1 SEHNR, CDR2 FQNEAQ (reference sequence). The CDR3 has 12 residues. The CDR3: CASSLKGQPQHF. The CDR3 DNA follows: TGTGCCAGCAGCTTAAAGGGTCAGCCCCAGCATTTT.

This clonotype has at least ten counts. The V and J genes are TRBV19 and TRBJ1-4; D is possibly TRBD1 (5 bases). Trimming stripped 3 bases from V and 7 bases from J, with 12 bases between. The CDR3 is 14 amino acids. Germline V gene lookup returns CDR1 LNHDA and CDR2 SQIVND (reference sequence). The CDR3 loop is CASSITGTTEKLFF. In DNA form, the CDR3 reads TGTGCCAGTAGTATCACAGGAACGACTGAAAAACTGTTTTTT.

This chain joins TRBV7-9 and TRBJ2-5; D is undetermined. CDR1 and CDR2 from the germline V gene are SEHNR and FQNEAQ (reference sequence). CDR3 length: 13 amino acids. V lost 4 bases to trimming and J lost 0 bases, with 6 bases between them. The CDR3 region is CASSSDYQETQYF. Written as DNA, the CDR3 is TGTGCCAGCAGCTCCGACTACCAAGAGACCCAGTACTTC. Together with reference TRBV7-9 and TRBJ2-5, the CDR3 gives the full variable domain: DTGVSQNPRHKITKRGQNVTFRCDPISEHNRLYWYRQTLGQGPEFLTYFQNEAQLEKSRLLSDRFSAERPKGSFSTLEIQRTEQGDSAMYLCASSSDYQETQYFGPGTRLLVL.

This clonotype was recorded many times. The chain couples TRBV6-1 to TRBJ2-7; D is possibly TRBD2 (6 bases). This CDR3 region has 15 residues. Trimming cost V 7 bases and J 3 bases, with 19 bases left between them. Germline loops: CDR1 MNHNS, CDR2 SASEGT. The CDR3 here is CASTDGGALRYEQYF. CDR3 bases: TGTGCCAGCACCGACGGAGGGGCTCTCCGCTACGAGCAGTACTTC.

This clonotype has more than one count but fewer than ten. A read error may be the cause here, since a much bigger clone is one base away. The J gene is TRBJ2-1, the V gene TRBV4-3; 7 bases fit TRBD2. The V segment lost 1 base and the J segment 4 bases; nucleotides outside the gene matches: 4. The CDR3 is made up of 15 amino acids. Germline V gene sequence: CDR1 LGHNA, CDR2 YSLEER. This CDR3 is CASSQALAAYNEQFF. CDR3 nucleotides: TGCGCCAGCAGCCAAGCCCTAGCGGCATACAATGAGCAGTTCTTC.

As DNA, the CDR3 is TGTGCCAGTAGTCCACGGACAGGGATATCCCACGAGCAGTACTTC. As protein: CASSPRTGISHEQYF. The genes are TRBV19 and TRBJ2-7, with TRBD1 matching 8 bases. CDR3 size: 15 residues. The trim removed 5 bases at V and 5 bases at J, leaving 11 bases unmatched. Per the germline V gene, CDR1 is LNHDA and CDR2 is SQIVND (reference sequence).

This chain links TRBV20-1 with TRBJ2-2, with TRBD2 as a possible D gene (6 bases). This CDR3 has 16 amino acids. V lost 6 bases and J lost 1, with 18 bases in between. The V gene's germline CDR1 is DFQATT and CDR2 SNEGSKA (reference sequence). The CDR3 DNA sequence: TGCAGTGCCCTATACGGGGGACGGAGGAACACCGGGGAGCTGTTTTTT. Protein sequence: CSALYGGRRNTGELFF.

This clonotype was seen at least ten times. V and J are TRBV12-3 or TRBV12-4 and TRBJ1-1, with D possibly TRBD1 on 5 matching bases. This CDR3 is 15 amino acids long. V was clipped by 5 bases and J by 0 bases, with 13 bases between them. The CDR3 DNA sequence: TGTGCCAGCAGTCCACTCCGGGGCGTGAACACTGAAGCTTTCTTT. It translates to CASSPLRGVNTEAFF.

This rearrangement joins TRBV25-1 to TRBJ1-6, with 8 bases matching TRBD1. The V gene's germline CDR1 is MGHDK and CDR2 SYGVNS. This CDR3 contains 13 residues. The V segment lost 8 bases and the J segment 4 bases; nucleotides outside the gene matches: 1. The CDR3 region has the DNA TGTGCCAGCCACAGGGGGTATAATTCACCCCTCCACTTT. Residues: CASHRGYNSPLHF.

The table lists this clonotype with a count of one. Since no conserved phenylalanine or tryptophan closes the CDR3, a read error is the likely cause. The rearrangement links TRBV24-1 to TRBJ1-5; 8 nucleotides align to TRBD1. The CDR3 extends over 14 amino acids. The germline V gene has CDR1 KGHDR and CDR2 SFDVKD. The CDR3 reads CAASHGQGVQPQHY. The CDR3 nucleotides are TGTGCCGCCAGTCATGGACAGGGAGTTCAGCCCCAGCATTAT.